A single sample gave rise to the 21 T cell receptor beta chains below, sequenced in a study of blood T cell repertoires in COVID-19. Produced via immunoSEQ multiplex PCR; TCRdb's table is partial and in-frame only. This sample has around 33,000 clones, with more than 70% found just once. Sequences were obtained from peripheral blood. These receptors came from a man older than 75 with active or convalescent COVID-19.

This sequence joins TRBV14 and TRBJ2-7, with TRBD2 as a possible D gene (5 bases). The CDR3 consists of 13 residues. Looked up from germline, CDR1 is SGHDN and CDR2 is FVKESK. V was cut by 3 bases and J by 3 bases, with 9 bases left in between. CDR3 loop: CASSQDGGYEQYF. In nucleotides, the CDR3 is TGTGCCAGCAGCCAGGACGGAGGCTACGAGCAGTACTTC.

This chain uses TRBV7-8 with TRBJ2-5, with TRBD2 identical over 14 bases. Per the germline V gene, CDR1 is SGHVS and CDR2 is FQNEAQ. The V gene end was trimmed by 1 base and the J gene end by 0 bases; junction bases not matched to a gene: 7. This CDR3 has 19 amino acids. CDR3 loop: CASSLDGLAGGLYQETQYF. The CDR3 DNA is TGTGCCAGCAGCTTAGATGGACTAGCGGGAGGCCTGTACCAAGAGACCCAGTACTTC.

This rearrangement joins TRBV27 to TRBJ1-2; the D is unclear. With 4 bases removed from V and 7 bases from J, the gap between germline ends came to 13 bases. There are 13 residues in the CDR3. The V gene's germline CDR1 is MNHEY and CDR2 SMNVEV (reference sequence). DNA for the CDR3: TGTGCCAGCAGTTCACACCCAATTTCTGGCTACACCTTC. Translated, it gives CASSSHPISGYTF.

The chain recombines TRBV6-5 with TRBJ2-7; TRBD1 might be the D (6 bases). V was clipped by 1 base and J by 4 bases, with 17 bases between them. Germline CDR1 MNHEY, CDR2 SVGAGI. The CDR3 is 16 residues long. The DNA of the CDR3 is TGTGCCAGCAGTTACTTAACACAGGGAACTGATTACGAGCAGTACTTC. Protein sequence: CASSYLTQGTDYEQYF.

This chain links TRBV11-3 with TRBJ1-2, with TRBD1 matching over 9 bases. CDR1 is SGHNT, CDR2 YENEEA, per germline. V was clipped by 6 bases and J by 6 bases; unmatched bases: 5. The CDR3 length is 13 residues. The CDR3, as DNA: TGTGCCAGCAGTCAAACAGGGGGCGATGGCTACACCTTC. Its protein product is CASSQTGGDGYTF. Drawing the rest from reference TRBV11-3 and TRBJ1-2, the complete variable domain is EAGVVQSPRYKIIEKKQPVAFWCNPISGHNTLYWYLQNLGQGPELLIRYENEEAVDDSQLPKDRFSAERLKGVDSTLKIQPAELGDSAVYLCASSQTGGDGYTFGSGTRLTVV.

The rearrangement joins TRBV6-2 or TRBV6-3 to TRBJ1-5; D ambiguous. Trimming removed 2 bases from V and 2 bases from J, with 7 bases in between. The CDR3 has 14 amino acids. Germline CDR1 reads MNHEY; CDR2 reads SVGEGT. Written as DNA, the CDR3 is TGTGCCAGCAGTTACATGGGCGGCAATCAGCCCCAGCATTTT. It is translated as CASSYMGGNQPQHF.

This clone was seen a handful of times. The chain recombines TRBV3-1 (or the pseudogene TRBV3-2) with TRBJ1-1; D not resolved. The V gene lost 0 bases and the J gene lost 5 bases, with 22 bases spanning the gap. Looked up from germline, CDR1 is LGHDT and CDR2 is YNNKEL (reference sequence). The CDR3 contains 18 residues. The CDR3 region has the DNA TGTGCCAGCAGCCAAGAAAGTAGCCTACTAACCCTTCGAACTGAAGCTTTCTTT. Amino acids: CASSQESSLLTLRTEAFF.

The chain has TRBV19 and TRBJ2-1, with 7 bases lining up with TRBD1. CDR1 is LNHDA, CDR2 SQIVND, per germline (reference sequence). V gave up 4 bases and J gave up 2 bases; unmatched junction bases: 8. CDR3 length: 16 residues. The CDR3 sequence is CASSTLQGITYNEQFF. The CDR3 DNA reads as TGTGCCAGTAGTACCCTACAGGGGATCACCTACAATGAGCAGTTCTTC. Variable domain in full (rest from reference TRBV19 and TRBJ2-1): DGGITQSPKYLFRKEGQNVTLSCEQNLNHDAMYWYRQDPGQGLRLIYYSQIVNDFQKGDIAEGYSVSREKKESFPLTVTSAQKNPTAFYLCASSTLQGITYNEQFFGPGTRLTVL.

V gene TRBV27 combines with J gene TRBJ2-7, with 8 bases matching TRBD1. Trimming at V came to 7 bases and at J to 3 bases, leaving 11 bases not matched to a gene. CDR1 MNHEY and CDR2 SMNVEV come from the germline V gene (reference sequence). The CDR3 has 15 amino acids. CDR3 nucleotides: TGTGCCAGCACCCAGTACGGGACAGGTAACTACGAGCAGTACTTC. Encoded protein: CASTQYGTGNYEQYF.

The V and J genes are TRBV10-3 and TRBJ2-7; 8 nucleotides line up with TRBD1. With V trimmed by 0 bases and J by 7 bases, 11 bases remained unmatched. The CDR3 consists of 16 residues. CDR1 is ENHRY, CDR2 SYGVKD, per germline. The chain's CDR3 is CAISESWPQGAGEQYF. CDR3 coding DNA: TGTGCCATCAGTGAGTCTTGGCCCCAGGGGGCGGGTGAGCAGTACTTC.

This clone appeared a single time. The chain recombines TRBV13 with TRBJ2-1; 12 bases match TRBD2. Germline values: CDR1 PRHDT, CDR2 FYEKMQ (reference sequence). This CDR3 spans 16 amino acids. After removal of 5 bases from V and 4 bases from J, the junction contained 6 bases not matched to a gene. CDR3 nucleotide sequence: TGTGCCAGCAGCACAGGACTAGCGGGACTTTACAATGAGCAGTTCTTC. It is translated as CASSTGLAGLYNEQFF.

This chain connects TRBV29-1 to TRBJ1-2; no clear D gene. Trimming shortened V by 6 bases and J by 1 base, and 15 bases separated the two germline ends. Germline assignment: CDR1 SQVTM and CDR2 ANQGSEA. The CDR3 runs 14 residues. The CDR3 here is CSVVRPNLNYGYTF. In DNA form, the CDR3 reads TGCAGCGTCGTCCGCCCTAACCTTAACTATGGCTACACCTTC.

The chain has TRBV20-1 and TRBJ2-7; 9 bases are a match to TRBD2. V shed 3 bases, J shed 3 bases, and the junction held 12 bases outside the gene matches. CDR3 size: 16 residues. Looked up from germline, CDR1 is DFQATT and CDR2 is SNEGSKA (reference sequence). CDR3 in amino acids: CSASTSMTSGNYEQYF. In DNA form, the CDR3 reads TGCAGTGCTAGTACGTCCATGACTAGCGGTAACTACGAGCAGTACTTC.

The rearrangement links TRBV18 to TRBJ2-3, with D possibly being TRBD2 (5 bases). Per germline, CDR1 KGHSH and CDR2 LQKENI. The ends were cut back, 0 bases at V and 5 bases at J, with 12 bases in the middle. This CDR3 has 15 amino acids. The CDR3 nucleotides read TGTGCCAGCTCACCACCGTATAGCGCCGGAGATACGCAGTATTTT. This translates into CASSPPYSAGDTQYF.

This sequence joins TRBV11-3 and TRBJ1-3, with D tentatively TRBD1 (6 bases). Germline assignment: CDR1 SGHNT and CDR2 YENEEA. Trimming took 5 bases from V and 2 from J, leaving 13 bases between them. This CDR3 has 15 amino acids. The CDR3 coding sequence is TGTGCCAGCAGCCTACAGGGTATCACTGGAAACACCATATATTTT. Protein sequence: CASSLQGITGNTIYF.

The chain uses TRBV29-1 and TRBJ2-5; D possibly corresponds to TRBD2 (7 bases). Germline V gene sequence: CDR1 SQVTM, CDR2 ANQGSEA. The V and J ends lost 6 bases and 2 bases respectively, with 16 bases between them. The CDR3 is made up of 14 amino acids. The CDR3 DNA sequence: TGCAGCGTGGGGGGGGGACATACTCAAGAGACCCAGTACTTC. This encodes CSVGGGHTQETQYF.

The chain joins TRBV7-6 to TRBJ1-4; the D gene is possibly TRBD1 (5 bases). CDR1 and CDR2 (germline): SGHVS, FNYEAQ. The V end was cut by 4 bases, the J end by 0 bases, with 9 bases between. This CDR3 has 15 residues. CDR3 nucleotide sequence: TGTGCCAGCAGCTCAGGACAAGCAACTAATGAAAAACTGTTTTTT. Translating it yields CASSSGQATNEKLFF.

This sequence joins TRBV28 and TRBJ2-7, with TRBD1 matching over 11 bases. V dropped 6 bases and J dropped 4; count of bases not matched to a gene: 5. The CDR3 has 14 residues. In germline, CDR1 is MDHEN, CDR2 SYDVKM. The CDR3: CASRGQGGAYEQYF. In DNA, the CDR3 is TGTGCCAGCAGGGGACAGGGGGGGGCTTACGAGCAGTACTTC.

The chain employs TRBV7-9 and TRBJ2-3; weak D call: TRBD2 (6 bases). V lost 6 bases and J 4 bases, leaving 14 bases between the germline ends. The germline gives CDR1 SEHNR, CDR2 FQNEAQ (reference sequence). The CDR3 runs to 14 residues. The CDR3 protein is CASRTGRIADTQYF. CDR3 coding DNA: TGTGCCAGCAGAACCGGGAGAATCGCAGATACGCAGTATTTT.

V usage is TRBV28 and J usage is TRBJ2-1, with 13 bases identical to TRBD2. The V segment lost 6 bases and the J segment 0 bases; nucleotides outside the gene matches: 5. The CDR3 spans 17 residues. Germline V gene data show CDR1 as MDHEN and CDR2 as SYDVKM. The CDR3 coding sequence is TGTGCCAGCAGGGGACTAGCGGGATCGAGCTCCTACAATGAGCAGTTCTTC. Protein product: CASRGLAGSSSYNEQFF.

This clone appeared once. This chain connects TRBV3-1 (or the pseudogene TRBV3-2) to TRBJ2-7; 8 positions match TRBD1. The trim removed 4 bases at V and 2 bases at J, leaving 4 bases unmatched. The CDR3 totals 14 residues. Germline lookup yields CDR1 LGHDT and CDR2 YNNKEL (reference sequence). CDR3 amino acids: CASSRGQGTYEQYF. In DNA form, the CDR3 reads TGTGCCAGCAGCCGTGGACAGGGAACCTACGAGCAGTACTTC.